This entry describes one T cell receptor beta chain. This receptor's antigen is unknown. No base-level quality is on record; no much larger clone is a single base apart. V gives up 5 bases and J gives up 1 base, and the segment between their germline ends measures 8 bases. The CDR3 starts with the cysteine, ends with the phenylalanine, and has 14 residues. Only the CDR3 part of the read is kept: 42 bases, read in frame from the first base. Sequences MNHNS (CDR1) and SASEGT (CDR2) are obtained from the germline V gene. The record originates from a study of response to subunit inactivated influenza vaccine (dated by TCRdb to 2017 to 2018). In the study overall: To follow how T cells responded to a trivalent subunit inactivated influenza vaccine, the researchers relied on deep quantitative profiling of the T cell receptor repertoire. On the study overall, not on this receptor specifically: The authors suggested that each seasonal influenza vaccination may recruit only a limited number of new T cells.

Library creation used RT-PCR. This sample was sequenced with an Illumina HiSeq 2500. TCRdb reprocessing: public reads trimmed at Q25 with fastp, clones called with MiXCR, in-frame beta chains kept. Each entry merges the rows of one CDR3 protein and shows their most common DNA and genes. The sample records roughly 500,000 distinct CDR3 sequences, about 15% of which are singletons. Over 2.5% of the sample comes from the top ten. Sequenced here: CD4+ T cells sorted from PBMCs, sampled around 2 years after vaccination. Recombination linked TRBV6-1 to TRBJ1-4; no D gene can be assigned with confidence. The origin of this receptor is a man in his fifties or sixties who received an inactivated influenza vaccine. Donor details come from another sample of the same person, matched by shared clones. The DNA sequence is given as TGTGCCAGCAGTAAGAAGGGAACTAATGAAAAACTGTTTTTT. Its product reads: CASSKKGTNEKLFF.